This T cell receptor (beta chain) was sequenced during a study of shared clonotypes between healthy human individuals. The CDR3 has 14 amino acids. V lost 1 base and J 3 bases, leaving 9 bases between the germline ends. Germline lookup yields CDR1 MGHRA and CDR2 YSYEKL. Repertoires were generated with immunoSEQ multiplex PCR, while TCRdb's copy carries only in-frame clones and drops some. The sample has about 120,000 clones; under 70% are singletons. The TCR was taken from a woman aged 30 to 39 in good health. V and J are TRBV4-1 and TRBJ1-1; no clear D. The sample was memory CD8+ T cells sorted from blood. Subset here: CD45RO+ cells pooled with CCR7-negative TemRA cells. As DNA, the CDR3 is TGCGCCAGCAGCCAAGTGCTGTGGGACACTGAAGCTTTCTTT. It translates to CASSQVLWDTEAFF.